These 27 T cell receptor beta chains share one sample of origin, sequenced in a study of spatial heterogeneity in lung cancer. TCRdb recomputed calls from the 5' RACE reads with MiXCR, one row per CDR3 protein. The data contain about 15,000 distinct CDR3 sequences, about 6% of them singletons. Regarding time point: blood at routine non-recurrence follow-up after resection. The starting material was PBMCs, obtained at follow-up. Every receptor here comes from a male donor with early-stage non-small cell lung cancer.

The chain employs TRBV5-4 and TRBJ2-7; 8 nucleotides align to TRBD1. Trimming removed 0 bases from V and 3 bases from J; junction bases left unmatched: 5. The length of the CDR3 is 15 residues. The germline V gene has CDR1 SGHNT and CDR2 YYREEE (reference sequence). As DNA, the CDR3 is TGTGCCAGCAGCTTGGCCGGACAGGGTATCTACGAGCAGTACTTC. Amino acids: CASSLAGQGIYEQYF.

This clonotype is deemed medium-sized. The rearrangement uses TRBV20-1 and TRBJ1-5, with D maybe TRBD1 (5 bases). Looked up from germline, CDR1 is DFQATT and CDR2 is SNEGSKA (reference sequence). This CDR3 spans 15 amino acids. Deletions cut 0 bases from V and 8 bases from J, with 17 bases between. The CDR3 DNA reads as TGCAGTGCTAGAGATAGGAAGAGGGGTGCGGAGCCCCAGCATTTT. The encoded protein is CSARDRKRGAEPQHF.

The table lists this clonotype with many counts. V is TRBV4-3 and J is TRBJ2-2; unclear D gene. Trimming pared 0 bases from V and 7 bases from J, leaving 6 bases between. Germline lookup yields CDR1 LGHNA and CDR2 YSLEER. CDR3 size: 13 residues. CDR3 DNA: TGCGCCAGCAGCCAAGAGATTTTCGGGGAGCTGTTTTTT. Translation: CASSQEIFGELFF.

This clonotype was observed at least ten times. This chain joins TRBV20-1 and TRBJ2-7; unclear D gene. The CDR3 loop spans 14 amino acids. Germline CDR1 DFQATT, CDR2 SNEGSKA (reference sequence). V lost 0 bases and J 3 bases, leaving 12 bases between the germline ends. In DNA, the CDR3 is TGCAGTGCTAGAGACGGTGTTTTTCTCTACGAGCAGTACTTC. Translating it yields CSARDGVFLYEQYF.

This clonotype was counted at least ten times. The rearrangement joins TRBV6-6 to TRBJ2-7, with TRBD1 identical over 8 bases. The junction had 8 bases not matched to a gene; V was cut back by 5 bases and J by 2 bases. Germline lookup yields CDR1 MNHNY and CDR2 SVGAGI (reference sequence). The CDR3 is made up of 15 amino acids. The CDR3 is CASSTDRVPTYEQYF. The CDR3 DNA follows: TGTGCCAGCAGTACGGACAGGGTCCCTACCTACGAGCAGTACTTC.

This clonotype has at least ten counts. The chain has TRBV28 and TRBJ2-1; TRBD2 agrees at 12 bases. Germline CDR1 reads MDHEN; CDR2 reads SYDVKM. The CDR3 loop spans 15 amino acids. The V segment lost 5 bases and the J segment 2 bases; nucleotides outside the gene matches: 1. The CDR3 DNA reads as TGTGCCAGCAGTCGGACTAGCGGGACCTACAATGAGCAGTTCTTC. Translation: CASSRTSGTYNEQFF.

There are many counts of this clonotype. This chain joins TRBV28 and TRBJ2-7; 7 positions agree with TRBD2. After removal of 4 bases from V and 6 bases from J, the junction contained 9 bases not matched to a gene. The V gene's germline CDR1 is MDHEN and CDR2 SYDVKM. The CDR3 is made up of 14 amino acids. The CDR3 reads CASSSGTTATEQYF. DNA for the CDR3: TGTGCCAGCAGTTCCGGGACTACGGCGACCGAGCAGTACTTC.

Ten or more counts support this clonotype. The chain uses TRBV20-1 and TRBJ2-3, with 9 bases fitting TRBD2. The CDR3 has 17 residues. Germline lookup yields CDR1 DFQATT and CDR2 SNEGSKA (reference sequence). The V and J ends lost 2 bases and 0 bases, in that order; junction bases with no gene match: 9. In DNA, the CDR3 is TGCAGTGCTAGAAGCCTAGCGGGGACTGCTAGCACAGATACGCAGTATTTT. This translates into CSARSLAGTASTDTQYF.

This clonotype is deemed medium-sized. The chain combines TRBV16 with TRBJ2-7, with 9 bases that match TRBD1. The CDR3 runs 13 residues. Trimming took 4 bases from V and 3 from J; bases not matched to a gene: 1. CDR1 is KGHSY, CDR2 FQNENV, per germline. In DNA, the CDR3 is TGTGCCAGCAGCCCGGACAGGGGCTACGAGCAGTACTTC. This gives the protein CASSPDRGYEQYF.

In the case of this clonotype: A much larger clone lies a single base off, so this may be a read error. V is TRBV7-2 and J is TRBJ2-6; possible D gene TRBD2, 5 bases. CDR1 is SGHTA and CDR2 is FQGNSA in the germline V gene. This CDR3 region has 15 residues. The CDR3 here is CASSPGGPQADVLTF. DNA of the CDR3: TGTGCCAGCAGCCCAGGAGGCCCCCAGGCCGACGTCCTGACTTTC.

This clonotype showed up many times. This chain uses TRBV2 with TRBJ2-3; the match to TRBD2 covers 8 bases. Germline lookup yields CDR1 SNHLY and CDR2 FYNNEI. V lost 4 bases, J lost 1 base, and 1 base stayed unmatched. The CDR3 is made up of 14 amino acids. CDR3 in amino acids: CASSGSGGTDTQYF. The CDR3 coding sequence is TGTGCCAGCAGTGGTAGCGGGGGCACAGATACGCAGTATTTT.

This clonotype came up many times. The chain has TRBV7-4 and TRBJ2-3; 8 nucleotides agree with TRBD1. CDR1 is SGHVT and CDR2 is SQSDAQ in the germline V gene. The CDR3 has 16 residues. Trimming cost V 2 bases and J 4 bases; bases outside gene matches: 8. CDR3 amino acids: CASSLTAPGGADTQYF. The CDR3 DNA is TGTGCCAGCAGCTTAACGGCCCCAGGGGGCGCAGATACGCAGTATTTT.

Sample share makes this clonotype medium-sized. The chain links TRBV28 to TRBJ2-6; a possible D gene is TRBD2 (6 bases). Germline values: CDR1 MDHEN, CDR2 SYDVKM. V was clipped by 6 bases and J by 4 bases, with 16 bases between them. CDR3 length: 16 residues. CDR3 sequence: CASSSPGRTGANVLTF. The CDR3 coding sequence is TGTGCCAGCAGCTCCCCAGGGAGGACGGGGGCCAACGTCCTGACTTTC. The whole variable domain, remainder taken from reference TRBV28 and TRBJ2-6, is DVKVTQSSRYLVKRTGEKVFLECVQDMDHENMFWYRQDPGLGLRLIYFSYDVKMKEKGDIPEGYSVSREKKERFSLILESASTNQTSMYLCASSSPGRTGANVLTFGAGSRLTVL.

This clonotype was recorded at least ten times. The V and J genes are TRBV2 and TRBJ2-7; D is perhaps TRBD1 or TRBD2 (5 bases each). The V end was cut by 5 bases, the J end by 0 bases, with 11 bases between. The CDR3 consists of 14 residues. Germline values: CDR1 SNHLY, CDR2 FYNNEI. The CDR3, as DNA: TGTGCCAGCAGTCCCGGGACGAACTCCTACGAGCAGTACTTC. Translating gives CASSPGTNSYEQYF. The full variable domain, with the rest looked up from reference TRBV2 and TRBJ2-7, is EPEVTQTPSHQVTQMGQEVILRCVPISNHLYFYWYRQILGQKVEFLVSFYNNEISEKSEIFDDQFSVERPDGSNFTLKIRSTKLEDSAMYFCASSPGTNSYEQYFGPGTRLTVT.

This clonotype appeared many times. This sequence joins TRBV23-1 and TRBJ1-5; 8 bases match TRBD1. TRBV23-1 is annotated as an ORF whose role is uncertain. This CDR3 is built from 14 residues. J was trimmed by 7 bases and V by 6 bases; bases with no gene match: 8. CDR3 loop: CASRTGAQGQPQHF. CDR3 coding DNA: TGCGCCAGCAGGACAGGGGCTCAAGGGCAGCCCCAGCATTTT.

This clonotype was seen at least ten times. CDR3 residues: CASSSRRGETGELFF. CDR3 nucleotides: TGTGCCAGCAGCTCCAGGCGGGGAGAGACCGGGGAGCTGTTTTTT. The chain combines TRBV6-2 or TRBV6-3 with TRBJ2-2; perhaps TRBD2 as D (6 bases). With 6 bases removed from V and 5 bases from J, the gap between germline ends came to 16 bases. Germline V gene lookup returns CDR1 MNHEY and CDR2 SVGEGT. The CDR3 loop spans 15 amino acids.

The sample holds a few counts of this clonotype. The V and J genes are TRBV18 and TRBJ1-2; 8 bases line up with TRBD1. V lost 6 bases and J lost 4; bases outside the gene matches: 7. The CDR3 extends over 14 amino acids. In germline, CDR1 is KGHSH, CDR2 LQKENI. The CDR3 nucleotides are TGTGCCAGCTCTACGGACAGGGATGCCTATGGCTACACCTTC. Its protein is CASSTDRDAYGYTF. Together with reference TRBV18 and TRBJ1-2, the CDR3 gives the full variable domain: NAGVMQNPRHLVRRRGQEARLRCSPMKGHSHVYWYRQLPEEGLKFMVYLQKENIIDESGMPKERFSAEFPKEGPSILRIQQVVRGDSAAYFCASSTDRDAYGYTFGSGTRLTVV.

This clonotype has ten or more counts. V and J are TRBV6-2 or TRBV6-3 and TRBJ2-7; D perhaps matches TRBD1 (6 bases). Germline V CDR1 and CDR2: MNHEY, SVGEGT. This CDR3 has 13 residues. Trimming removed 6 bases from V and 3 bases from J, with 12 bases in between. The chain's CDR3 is CASSRTVYYEQYF. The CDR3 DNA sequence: TGTGCCAGCAGCCGGACAGTGTACTACGAGCAGTACTTC.

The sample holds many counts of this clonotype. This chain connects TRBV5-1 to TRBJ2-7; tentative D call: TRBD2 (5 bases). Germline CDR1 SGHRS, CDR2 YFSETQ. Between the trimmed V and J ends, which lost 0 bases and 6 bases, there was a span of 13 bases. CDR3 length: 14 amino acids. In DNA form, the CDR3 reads TGCGCCAGCAGCTTGGCACCGGGGTCGGGCGAGCAGTACTTC. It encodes CASSLAPGSGEQYF.

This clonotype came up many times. Here the CDR3 reads CASSQEGQGGAGELFF. CDR3 in DNA: TGTGCCAGCAGCCAAGAGGGACAGGGAGGGGCCGGGGAGCTGTTTTTT. J is TRBJ2-2 and V is TRBV25-1; the match to TRBD1 covers 9 bases. The length of the CDR3 is 16 residues. The germline gives CDR1 MGHDK, CDR2 SYGVNS. Trimming took 6 bases from V and 6 from J; bases not matched to a gene: 11.

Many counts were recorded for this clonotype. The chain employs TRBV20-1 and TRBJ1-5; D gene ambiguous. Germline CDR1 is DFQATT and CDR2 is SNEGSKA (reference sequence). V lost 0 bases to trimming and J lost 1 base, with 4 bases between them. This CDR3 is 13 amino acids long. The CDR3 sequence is CSAREDSNQPQHF. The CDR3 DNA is TGCAGTGCTAGAGAGGACAGCAATCAGCCCCAGCATTTT.

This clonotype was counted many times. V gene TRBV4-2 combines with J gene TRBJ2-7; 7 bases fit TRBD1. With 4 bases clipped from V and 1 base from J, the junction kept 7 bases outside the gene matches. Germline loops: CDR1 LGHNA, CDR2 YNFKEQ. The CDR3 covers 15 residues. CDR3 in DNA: TGTGCCAGCAGCCGAGAACTGGACAGGTCCTACGAGCAGTACTTC. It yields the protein CASSRELDRSYEQYF.

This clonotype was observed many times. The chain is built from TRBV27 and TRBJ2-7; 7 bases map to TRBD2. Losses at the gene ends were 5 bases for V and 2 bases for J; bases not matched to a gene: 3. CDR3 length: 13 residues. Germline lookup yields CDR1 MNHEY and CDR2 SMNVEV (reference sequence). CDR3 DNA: TGTGCCAGCAGTCGCAGCGGGGCCTACGAGCAGTACTTC. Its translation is CASSRSGAYEQYF.

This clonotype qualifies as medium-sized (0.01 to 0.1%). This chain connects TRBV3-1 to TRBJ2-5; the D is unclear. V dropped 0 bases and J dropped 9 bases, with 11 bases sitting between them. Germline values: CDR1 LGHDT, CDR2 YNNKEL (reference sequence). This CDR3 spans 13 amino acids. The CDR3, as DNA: TGTGCCAGCAGCCAAGATATGTTTCCGGCCCAGTACTTC. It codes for CASSQDMFPAQYF.

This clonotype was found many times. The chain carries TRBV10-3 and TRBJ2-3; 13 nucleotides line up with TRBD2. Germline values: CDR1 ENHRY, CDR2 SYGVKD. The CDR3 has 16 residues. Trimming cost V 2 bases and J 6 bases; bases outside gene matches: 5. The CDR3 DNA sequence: TGTGCCATCAGTGAGGGACTAGCGGGAGTTCAGGATACGCAGTATTTT. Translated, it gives CAISEGLAGVQDTQYF.

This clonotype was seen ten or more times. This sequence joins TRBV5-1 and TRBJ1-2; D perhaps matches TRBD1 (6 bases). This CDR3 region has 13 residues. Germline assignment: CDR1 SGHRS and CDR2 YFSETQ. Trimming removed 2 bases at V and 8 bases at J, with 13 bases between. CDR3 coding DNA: TGCGCCAGCAGCTTAATGGCAGGGGACGGCTACACCTTC. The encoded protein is CASSLMAGDGYTF. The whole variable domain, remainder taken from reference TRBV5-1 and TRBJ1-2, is KAGVTQTPRYLIKTRGQQVTLSCSPISGHRSVSWYQQTPGQGLQFLFEYFSETQRNKGNFPGRFSGRQFSNSRSEMNVSTLELGDSALYLCASSLMAGDGYTFGSGTRLTVV.

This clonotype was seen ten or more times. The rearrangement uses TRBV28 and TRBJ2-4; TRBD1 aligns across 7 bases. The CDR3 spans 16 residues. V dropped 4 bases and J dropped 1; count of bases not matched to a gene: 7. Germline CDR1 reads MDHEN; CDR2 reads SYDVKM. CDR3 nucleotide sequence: TGTGCCAGCAGTTCCATACAGGGGTGGGCCAAAAACATTCAGTACTTC. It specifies CASSSIQGWAKNIQYF.